A single sample gave rise to the 20 T cell receptor beta chains below, sequenced in a study of blood T cell repertoires in COVID-19. Using immunoSEQ multiplex PCR, the repertoire was profiled, and TCRdb retains in-frame clones only, with some absent. The repertoire includes around 140,000 clones, 70% to 85% of them detected once, and roughly 10% sits in the top ten. Sequencing used peripheral blood. The receptors were gathered from a man in his sixties with active or convalescent COVID-19.

The CDR3 bases are TGTGCCAGCAGCCTCAGGGGGTCTGGAAACACCATATATTTT. Amino acid sequence: CASSLRGSGNTIYF. This rearrangement joins TRBV3-1 (or the pseudogene TRBV3-2) to TRBJ1-3, with 7 nucleotides matching TRBD1. Per germline, CDR1 LGHDT and CDR2 YNNKEL (reference sequence). The CDR3 covers 14 residues. The J segment lost 1 base and the V segment lost 4 bases, leaving 1 base of the junction unmatched.

This sequence joins TRBV18 and TRBJ2-2; 8 nucleotides line up with TRBD1. V lost 2 bases and J lost 3; bases outside the gene matches: 8. Germline V lookup: CDR1 KGHSH, CDR2 LQKENI. This CDR3 spans 17 amino acids. The CDR3 DNA sequence: TGTGCCAGCTCACCAAGAGGACAGGGTGCGGACACCGGGGAGCTGTTTTTT. This sequence encodes CASSPRGQGADTGELFF.

A single count supports this clone. DNA for the CDR3: TGTGCCAGCAGTTATCAGGGGGTCCTTGATGTGTTTTTT. This sequence encodes CASSYQGVLDVFF. V is TRBV6-2 or TRBV6-3 and J is TRBJ2-2; 7 bases match TRBD1. This CDR3 is built from 13 residues. Germline V gene lookup returns CDR1 MNHEY and CDR2 SVGEGT. Trimming removed 3 bases from V and 15 bases from J; junction bases left unmatched: 10.

This clone was counted a few times. V gene TRBV11-2 combines with J gene TRBJ1-1; D is ambiguous. Per the germline V gene, CDR1 is SGHAT and CDR2 is FQNNGV. The CDR3 totals 13 residues. Trimming took off 5 bases at V and 0 bases at J, with 7 bases between the two ends. CDR3 residues: CASSVSVNTEAFF. In DNA, the CDR3 is TGTGCCAGCAGCGTCAGCGTGAACACTGAAGCTTTCTTT.

The chain combines TRBV7-9 with TRBJ1-2; 7 bases match TRBD1. Trimming took 4 bases from V and 0 from J; bases not matched to a gene: 17. Per germline, CDR1 SEHNR and CDR2 FQNEAQ (reference sequence). CDR3 length: 19 residues. Here the CDR3 reads CASSWRGHRRRLSNYGYTF. CDR3 DNA: TGTGCCAGCAGCTGGAGGGGGCACCGTCGTAGACTGTCTAACTATGGCTACACCTTC.

CDR3 sequence reads: CAISPSAGVSYNEQFF. CDR3 DNA: TGTGCCATCAGTCCCTCTGCGGGAGTCTCCTACAATGAGCAGTTCTTC. The chain joins TRBV10-3 to TRBJ2-1; 7 nucleotides line up with TRBD2. Germline CDR1 ENHRY, CDR2 SYGVKD. CDR3 length: 16 residues. Unmatched junction bases numbered 7, after V lost 5 bases and J lost 0 bases.

V and J are TRBV4-1 and TRBJ1-3; the D gene is possibly TRBD1 (6 bases). The germline CDR1 and CDR2 sequences are MGHRA and YSYEKL. This CDR3 has 16 amino acids. V lost 1 base and J lost 3, with 13 bases in between. CDR3 sequence reads: CASSQVQGLNGNTIYF. CDR3 in DNA: TGCGCCAGCAGCCAAGTCCAGGGGCTGAATGGAAACACCATATATTTT.

The chain combines TRBV27 with TRBJ2-1; 8 bases are shared with TRBD1. J gave up 3 bases and V 3 bases, and 4 bases lay outside the gene matches. CDR1 MNHEY and CDR2 SMNVEV come from the germline V gene (reference sequence). The CDR3 covers 15 residues. CDR3 sequence (DNA): TGTGCCAGCAGTTTGGACAGGGTAAACTACAATGAGCAGTTCTTC. Amino acids: CASSLDRVNYNEQFF.

This chain connects TRBV2 to TRBJ1-4; D not certain. Germline V gives CDR1 SNHLY, CDR2 FYNNEI. The length of the CDR3 is 12 residues. Trimming cost V 3 bases and J 4 bases, with 3 bases left between them. The CDR3 DNA is TGTGCCAGCAGTGAGAGTAATGAAAAACTGTTTTTT. Its translation: CASSESNEKLFF.

The chain uses TRBV6-7 and TRBJ1-6; no clear D. TRBV6-7 is an open reading frame, and its role is uncertain. Trimming stripped 0 bases from V and 5 bases from J, with 8 bases between. The CDR3 contains 15 residues. The CDR3 sequence: CASSYSVRNNSPLHF. The DNA of the CDR3 is TGTGCCAGCAGTTACTCAGTCAGGAATAATTCACCCCTCCACTTT.

The gene calls are TRBV6-6 and TRBJ2-3; 11 positions agree with TRBD2. V gave up 5 bases and J gave up 2 bases; unmatched junction bases: 12. Looked up from germline, CDR1 is MNHNY and CDR2 is SVGAGI (reference sequence). The CDR3 consists of 18 residues. CDR3 residues: CASSRTSGGVMNTDTQYF. The DNA of the CDR3 is TGTGCCAGCAGTCGTACTAGCGGGGGCGTGATGAACACAGATACGCAGTATTTT.

This chain uses TRBV5-1 with TRBJ1-1; no definite D call. The germline CDR1 and CDR2 sequences are SGHRS and YFSETQ. This CDR3 is built from 14 residues. V was shortened by 2 bases and J by 1 base, with 9 bases between the two germline ends. CDR3 DNA sequence: TGCGCCAGCAGCTTAAACGCGGAGAACACTGAAGCTTTCTTT. The encoded protein is CASSLNAENTEAFF.

The chain employs TRBV6-2 or TRBV6-3 and TRBJ1-2; maybe TRBD1 (5 bases). Trimming took off 0 bases at V and 5 bases at J, with 10 bases between the two ends. The CDR3 sequence is 14 residues long. Germline CDR1 is MNHEY and CDR2 is SVGEGT. The CDR3 sequence: CASSYSQELYGYTF. The CDR3 DNA reads as TGTGCCAGCAGTTACTCACAGGAACTTTATGGCTACACCTTC.

The gene calls are TRBV14 and TRBJ2-5, with D possibly being TRBD1 (5 bases). This CDR3 is 14 amino acids long. Per the germline V gene, CDR1 is SGHDN and CDR2 is FVKESK. With 6 bases removed from V and 0 bases from J, the gap between germline ends came to 11 bases. Here the CDR3 reads CASSTTDYQETQYF. The CDR3 nucleotides read TGTGCCAGCAGTACGACAGACTACCAAGAGACCCAGTACTTC.

The rearrangement joins TRBV4-3 to TRBJ1-6, with D tentatively TRBD1 (5 bases). The V gene lost 0 bases and the J gene lost 1 base, with 10 bases spanning the gap. CDR3 length: 17 residues. Germline V gives CDR1 LGHNA, CDR2 YSLEER. The CDR3 sequence is CASSQDWGGSYNSPLHF. CDR3 DNA sequence: TGCGCCAGCAGCCAAGATTGGGGGGGATCCTATAATTCACCCCTCCACTTT.

For this clone: This may be a read error, as it is one base from a much larger clone. The chain's CDR3 is CASSRDRDYGYTF. The CDR3 region has the DNA TGTGCCAGCAGCCGGGACAGGGACTATGGCTACACCTTC. V gene TRBV6-5 combines with J gene TRBJ1-2; 9 bases are a match to TRBD1. CDR1 and CDR2 (germline): MNHEY, SVGAGI. The CDR3 contains 13 residues. The ends lost 6 bases at V and 3 bases at J; junction bases unmatched: 2.

The V gene is TRBV4-1, the J gene TRBJ1-2, with 9 positions matching TRBD1. The length of the CDR3 is 16 residues. J lost 5 bases, V lost 2 bases, and 9 bases had no gene match. Germline CDR1 MGHRA, CDR2 YSYEKL. The CDR3 nucleotides read TGCGCCAGCAGCCAACCTACAGGGGGCAGTCGGTATGGCTACACCTTC. Encoded protein: CASSQPTGGSRYGYTF.

In nucleotides, the CDR3 is TGTGCCAGCAGCCCTTCACAGGGGGCGGTTTTTCACTATGGCTACACCTTC. Its protein is CASSPSQGAVFHYGYTF. This chain links TRBV7-2 with TRBJ1-2; 9 bases align to TRBD1. CDR3 length equals 17 residues. The germline gives CDR1 SGHTA, CDR2 FQGNSA. The ends lost 5 bases at V and 3 bases at J; junction bases unmatched: 13.

The J gene is TRBJ1-6, the V gene TRBV18, with 7 bases fitting TRBD1. This CDR3 contains 16 residues. Losses at the gene ends were 2 bases for V and 7 bases for J; bases not matched to a gene: 8. CDR1 and CDR2 from the germline V gene are KGHSH and LQKENI. CDR3 protein: CASSPSNRGTNSPLHF. CDR3 in DNA: TGTGCCAGCTCACCAAGTAACAGGGGAACGAATTCACCCCTCCACTTT.

The chain recombines TRBV7-8 with TRBJ2-3; 9 nucleotides agree with TRBD2. The CDR3 runs 14 residues. CDR1 is SGHVS and CDR2 is FQNEAQ in the germline V gene. With 3 bases clipped from V and 7 bases from J, the junction kept 5 bases outside the gene matches. The CDR3 nucleotides read TGTGCCAGCAGCTTTGGCGGGAGGGCTAATACGCAGTATTTT. This encodes CASSFGGRANTQYF.